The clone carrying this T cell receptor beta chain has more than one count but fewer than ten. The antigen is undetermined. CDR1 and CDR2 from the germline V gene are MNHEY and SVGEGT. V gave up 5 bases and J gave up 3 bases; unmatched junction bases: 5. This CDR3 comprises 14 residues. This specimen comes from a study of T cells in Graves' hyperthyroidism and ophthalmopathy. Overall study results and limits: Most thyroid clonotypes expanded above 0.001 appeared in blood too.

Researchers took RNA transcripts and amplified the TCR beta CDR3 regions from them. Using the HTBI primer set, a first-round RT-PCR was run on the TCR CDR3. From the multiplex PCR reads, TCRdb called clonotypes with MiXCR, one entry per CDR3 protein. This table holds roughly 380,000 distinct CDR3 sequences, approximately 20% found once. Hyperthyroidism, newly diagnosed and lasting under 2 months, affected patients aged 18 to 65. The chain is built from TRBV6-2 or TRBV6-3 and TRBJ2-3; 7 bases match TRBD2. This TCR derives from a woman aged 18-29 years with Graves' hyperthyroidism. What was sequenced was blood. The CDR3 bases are TGTGCCAGCAGTAACGAGCGGGAAACAGATACGCAGTATTTT. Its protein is CASSNERETDTQYF.